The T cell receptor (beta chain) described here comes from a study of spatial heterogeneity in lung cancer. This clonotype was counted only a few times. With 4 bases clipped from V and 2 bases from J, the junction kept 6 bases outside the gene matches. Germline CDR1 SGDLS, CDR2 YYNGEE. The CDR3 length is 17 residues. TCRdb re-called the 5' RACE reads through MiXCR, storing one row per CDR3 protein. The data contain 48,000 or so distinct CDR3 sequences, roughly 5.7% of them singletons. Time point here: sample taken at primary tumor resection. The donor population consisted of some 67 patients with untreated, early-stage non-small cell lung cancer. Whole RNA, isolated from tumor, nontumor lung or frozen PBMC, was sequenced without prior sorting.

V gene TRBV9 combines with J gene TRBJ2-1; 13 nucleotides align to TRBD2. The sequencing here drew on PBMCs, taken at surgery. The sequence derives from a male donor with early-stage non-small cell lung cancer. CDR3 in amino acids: CASSPRGTSGTYNEQFF. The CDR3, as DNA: TGTGCCAGCAGCCCCCGAGGGACTAGCGGGACCTACAATGAGCAGTTCTTC.